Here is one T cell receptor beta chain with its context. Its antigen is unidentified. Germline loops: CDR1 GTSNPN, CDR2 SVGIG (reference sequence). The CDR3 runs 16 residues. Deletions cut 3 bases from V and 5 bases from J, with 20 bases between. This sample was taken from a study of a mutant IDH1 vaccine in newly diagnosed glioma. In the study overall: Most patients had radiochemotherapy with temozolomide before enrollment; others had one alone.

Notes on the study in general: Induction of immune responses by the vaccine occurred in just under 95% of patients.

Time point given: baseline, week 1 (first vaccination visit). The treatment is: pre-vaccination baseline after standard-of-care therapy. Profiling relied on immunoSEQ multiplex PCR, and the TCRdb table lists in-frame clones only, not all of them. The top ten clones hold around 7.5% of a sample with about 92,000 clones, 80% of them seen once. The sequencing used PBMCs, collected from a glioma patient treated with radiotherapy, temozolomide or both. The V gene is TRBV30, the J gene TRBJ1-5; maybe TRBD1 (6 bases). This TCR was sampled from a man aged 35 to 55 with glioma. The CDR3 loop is CAWSPRGGVGDQPQHF. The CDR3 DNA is TGTGCCTGGAGCCCGAGAGGGGGGGTGGGCGATCAGCCCCAGCATTTT. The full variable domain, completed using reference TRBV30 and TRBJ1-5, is SQTIHQWPATLVQPVGSPLSLECTVEGTSNPNLYWYRQAAGRGLQLLFYSVGIGQISSEVPQNLSASRPQDRQFILSSKKLLLSDSGFYLCAWSPRGGVGDQPQHFGDGTRLSIL.